The source of this TCR beta chain is a study of CD8+CD57+ T cells in acquired aplastic anemia. Study at large: 3.2 ug was the average amount of DNA from sorted CD4+ and CD8+ cells. In CD4+ cells, healthy donors produced an average of approximately 10 million reads. Study-level results: Any difference that existed in CD8+ Simpson's diversity between patients and controls was not significant. Overlap between patients and controls comprised roughly 28 CD8+ CDR3 sequences.

Trimming shortened V by 2 bases and J by 4 bases, and 11 bases separated the two germline ends. This CDR3 is built from 14 residues. Germline V gene data show CDR1 as MNHNS and CDR2 as SASEGT. This clonotype was counted many times. The antigen remains unidentified. Researchers used genomic DNA as the template to profile TCR beta VDJ and CDR3. TCRdb reprocessed the reads with MiXCR, giving one entry per CDR3 protein. The sample contains 120,000 or so distinct CDR3 sequences, roughly 50% of which appear only once. This chain joins TRBV6-1 and TRBJ1-2, with D tentatively TRBD1 (5 bases). The sequencing sample was made of sorted CD4+, CD8+, or CD8+CD57+ T cells (not recorded which) from PBMCs. The clonotype originates from a human donor in good health, serving as a control. Written as DNA, the CDR3 is TGTGCCAGCAGTGAACGGGGCAGGGCCTATGGCTACACCTTC. It yields the protein CASSERGRAYGYTF.